Sequencing of this TCR beta chain was carried out in a study of shared clonotypes between healthy human individuals. Germline V gives CDR1 MNHEY, CDR2 SMNVEV (reference sequence). The CDR3 is 15 amino acids. The V and J ends lost 3 bases and 4 bases, in that order; junction bases with no gene match: 7. Using about 190 ng DNA, approximately 30,000 T cell genomes, the sorted-subset replicate PCRs were run. The repertoire was sequenced with immunoSEQ multiplex PCR; TCRdb's copy has only in-frame clones and lacks some. The sample holds 2 million to 2.5 million clones, 92% seen once. Overall study results and limits: Collection of samples was limited to blood; tissue repertoires likely differ. Sequencing depth was predicted to influence how clonotypes are shared among donors.

The count of this clone is one. Antigen: not known. Sequencing was performed on naive CD4+ T cells from PBMCs. Subset noted: CD45RA+ positively selected. This TCR was sampled from a young man in good health. Some clones in this sample may be carry-over from other donors' samples. The chain joins TRBV27 to TRBJ1-2; 8 nucleotides align to TRBD1. Written as DNA, the CDR3 is TGTGCCAGCAGTTTCTCAGGGGGCCCCTTCTATGGCTACACCTTC. This translates into CASSFSGGPFYGYTF.